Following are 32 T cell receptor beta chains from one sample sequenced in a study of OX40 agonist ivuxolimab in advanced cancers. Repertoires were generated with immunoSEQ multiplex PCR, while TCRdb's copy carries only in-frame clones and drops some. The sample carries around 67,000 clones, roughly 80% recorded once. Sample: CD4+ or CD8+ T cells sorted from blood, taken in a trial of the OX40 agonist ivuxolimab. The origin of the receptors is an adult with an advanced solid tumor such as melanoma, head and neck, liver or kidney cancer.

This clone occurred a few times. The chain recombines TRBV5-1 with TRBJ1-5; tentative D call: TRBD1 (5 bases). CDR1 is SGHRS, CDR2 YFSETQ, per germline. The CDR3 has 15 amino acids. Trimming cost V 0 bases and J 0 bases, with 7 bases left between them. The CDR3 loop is CASSLEGVSNQPQHF. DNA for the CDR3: TGCGCCAGCAGCTTGGAAGGGGTTAGCAATCAGCCCCAGCATTTT.

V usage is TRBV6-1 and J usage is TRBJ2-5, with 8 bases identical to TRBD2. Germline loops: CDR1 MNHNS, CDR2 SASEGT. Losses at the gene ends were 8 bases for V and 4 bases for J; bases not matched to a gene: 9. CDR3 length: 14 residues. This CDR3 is CASDGGAGRETQYF. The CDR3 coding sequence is TGTGCCAGCGACGGGGGGGCCGGGCGAGAGACCCAGTACTTC.

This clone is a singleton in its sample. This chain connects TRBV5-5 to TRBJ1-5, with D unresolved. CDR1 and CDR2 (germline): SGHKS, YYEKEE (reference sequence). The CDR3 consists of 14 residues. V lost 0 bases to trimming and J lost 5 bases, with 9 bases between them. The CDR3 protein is CASSLGVADQPQHF. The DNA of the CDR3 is TGTGCCAGCAGCTTGGGGGTCGCTGATCAGCCCCAGCATTTT.

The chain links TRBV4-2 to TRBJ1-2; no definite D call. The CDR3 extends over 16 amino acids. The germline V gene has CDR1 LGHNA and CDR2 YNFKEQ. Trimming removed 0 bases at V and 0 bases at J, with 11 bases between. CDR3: CASSQDWRASNYGYTF. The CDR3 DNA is TGTGCCAGCAGCCAAGATTGGAGGGCATCTAACTATGGCTACACCTTC.

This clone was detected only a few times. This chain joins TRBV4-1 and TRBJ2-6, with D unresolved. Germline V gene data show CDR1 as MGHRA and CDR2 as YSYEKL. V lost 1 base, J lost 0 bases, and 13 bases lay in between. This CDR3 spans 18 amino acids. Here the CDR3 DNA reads TGCGCCAGCAGCCAAGTCGATCTGGGATTCTCTGGGGCCAACGTCCTGACTTTC. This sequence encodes CASSQVDLGFSGANVLTF.

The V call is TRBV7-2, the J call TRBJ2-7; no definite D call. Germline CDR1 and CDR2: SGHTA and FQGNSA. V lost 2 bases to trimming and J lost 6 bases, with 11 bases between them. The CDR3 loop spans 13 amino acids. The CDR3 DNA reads TGTGCCAGCAGCTTACCCACACGTTCCGAGCAGTACTTC. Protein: CASSLPTRSEQYF.

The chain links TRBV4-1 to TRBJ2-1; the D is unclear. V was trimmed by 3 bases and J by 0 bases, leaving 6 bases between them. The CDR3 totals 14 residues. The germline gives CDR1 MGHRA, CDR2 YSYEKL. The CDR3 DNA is TGCGCCAGCAGCCAGCCGGACTCCTACAATGAGCAGTTCTTC. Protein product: CASSQPDSYNEQFF.

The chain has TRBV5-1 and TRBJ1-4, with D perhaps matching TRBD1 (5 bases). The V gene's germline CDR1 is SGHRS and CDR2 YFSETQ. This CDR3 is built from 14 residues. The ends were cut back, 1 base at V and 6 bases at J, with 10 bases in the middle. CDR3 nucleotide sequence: TGCGCCAGCAGCTTGAGCGGCAGGGATGAAAAACTGTTTTTT. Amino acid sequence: CASSLSGRDEKLFF.

The CDR3 here is CASSQFSSGNTGELFF. For the CDR3, the DNA is TGTGCCAGCAGCCAATTTTCGTCCGGAAACACCGGGGAGCTGTTTTTT. This chain joins TRBV16 and TRBJ2-2; no reliable D call. Germline CDR1 reads KGHSY; CDR2 reads FQNENV. Deletions cut 1 base from V and 2 bases from J, with 11 bases between. This CDR3 has 16 amino acids.

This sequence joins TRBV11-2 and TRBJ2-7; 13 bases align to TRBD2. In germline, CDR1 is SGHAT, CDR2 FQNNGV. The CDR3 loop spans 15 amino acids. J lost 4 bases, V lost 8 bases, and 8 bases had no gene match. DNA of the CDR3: TGTGCCAGCTCCTCGACTAGCGGGAGGTTGTACGAGCAGTACTTC. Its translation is CASSSTSGRLYEQYF.

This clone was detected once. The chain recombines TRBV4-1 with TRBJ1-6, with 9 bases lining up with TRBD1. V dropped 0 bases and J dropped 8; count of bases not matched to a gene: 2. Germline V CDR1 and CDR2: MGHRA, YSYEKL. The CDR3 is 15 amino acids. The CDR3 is CASSQDDRGDSPLHF. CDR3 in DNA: TGCGCCAGCAGCCAAGATGACAGGGGGGATTCACCCCTCCACTTT.

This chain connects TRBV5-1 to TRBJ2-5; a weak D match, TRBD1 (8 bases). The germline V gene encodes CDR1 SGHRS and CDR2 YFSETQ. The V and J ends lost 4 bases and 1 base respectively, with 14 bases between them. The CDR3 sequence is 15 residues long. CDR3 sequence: CASSTGGGRQETQYF. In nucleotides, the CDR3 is TGCGCCAGCAGCACAGGGGGGGGCCGCCAAGAGACCCAGTACTTC.

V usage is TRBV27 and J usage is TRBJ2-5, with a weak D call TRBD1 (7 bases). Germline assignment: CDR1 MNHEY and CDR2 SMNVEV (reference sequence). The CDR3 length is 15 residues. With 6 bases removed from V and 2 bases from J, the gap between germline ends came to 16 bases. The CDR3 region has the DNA TGTGCCAGCAGGACTTCAGGGGGAGGACAAGAGACCCAGTACTTC. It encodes CASRTSGGGQETQYF.

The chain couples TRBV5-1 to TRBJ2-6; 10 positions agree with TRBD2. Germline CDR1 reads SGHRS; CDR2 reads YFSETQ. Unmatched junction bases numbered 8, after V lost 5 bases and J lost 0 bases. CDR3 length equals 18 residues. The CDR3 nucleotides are TGCGCCAGCAGTTTATTAGCGGGGGGACGCTCTGGGGCCAACGTCCTGACTTTC. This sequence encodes CASSLLAGGRSGANVLTF.

The CDR3 sequence is CASSALAGGTGELFF. CDR3 sequence (DNA): TGCGCCAGCAGCGCGCTAGCGGGAGGTACCGGGGAGCTGTTTTTT. The chain joins TRBV10-2 to TRBJ2-2, with 11 nucleotides matching TRBD2. The junction had 5 bases not matched to a gene; V was cut back by 6 bases and J by 5 bases. CDR1 and CDR2 from the germline V gene are WSHSY and SAAADI. This CDR3 has 15 amino acids.

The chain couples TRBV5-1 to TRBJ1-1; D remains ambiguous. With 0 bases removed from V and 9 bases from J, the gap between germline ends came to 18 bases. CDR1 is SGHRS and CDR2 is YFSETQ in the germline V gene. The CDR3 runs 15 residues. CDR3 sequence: CASSLAGRLSLKAFF. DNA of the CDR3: TGCGCCAGCAGCTTGGCCGGCAGACTAAGCCTCAAAGCTTTCTTT.

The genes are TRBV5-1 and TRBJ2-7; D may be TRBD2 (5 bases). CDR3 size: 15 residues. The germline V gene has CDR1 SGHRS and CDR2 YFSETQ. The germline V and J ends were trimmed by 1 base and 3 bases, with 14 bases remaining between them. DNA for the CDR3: TGCGCCAGCAGCTTGACGTTTGAGGGAATCTACGAGCAGTACTTC. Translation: CASSLTFEGIYEQYF. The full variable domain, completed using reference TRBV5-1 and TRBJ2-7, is KAGVTQTPRYLIKTRGQQVTLSCSPISGHRSVSWYQQTPGQGLQFLFEYFSETQRNKGNFPGRFSGRQFSNSRSEMNVSTLELGDSALYLCASSLTFEGIYEQYFGPGTRLTVT.

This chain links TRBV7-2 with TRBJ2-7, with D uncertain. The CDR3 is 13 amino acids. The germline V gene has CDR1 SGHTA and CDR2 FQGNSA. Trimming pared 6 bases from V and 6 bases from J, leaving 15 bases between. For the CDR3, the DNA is TGTGCCAGCAGACCCTCCGGCGGCAGCGAGCAGTACTTC. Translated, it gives CASRPSGGSEQYF. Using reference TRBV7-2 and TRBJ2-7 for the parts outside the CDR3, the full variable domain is GAGVSQSPSNKVTEKGKDVELRCDPISGHTALYWYRQSLGQGLEFLIYFQGNSAPDKSGLPSDRFSAERTGGSVSTLTIQRTQQEDSAVYLCASRPSGGSEQYFGPGTRLTVT.

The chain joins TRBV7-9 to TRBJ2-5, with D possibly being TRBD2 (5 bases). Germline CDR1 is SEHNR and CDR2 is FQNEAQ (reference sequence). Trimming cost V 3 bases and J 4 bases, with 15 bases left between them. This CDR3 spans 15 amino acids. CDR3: CASSFDAGKRETQYF. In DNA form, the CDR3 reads TGTGCCAGCAGCTTCGACGCGGGTAAACGAGAGACCCAGTACTTC.

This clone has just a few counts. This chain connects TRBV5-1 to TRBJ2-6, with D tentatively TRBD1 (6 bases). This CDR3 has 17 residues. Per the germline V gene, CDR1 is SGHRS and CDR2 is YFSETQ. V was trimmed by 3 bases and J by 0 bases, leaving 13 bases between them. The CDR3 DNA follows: TGCGCCAGCAGCTCTTACAGGGATGGCTCTGGGGCCAACGTCCTGACTTTC. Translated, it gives CASSSYRDGSGANVLTF.

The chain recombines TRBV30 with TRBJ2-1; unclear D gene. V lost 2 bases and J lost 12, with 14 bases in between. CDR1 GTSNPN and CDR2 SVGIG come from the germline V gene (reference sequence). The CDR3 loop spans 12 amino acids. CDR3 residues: CAWSTAYFGQFF. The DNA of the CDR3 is TGTGCCTGGAGTACTGCCTACTTTGGGCAGTTCTTC.

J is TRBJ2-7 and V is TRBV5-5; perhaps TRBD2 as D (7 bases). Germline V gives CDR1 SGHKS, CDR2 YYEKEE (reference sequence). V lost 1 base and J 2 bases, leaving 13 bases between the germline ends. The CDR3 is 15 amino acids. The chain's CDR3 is CASSLQAGATYEQYF. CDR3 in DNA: TGTGCCAGCAGCTTGCAGGCGGGGGCCACCTACGAGCAGTACTTC.

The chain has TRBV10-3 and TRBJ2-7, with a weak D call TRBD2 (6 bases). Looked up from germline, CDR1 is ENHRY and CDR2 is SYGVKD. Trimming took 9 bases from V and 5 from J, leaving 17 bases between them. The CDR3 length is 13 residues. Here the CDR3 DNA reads TGTGCCATTGGGAAGGGCAGGGAGGACGAGCAGTACTTC. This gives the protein CAIGKGREDEQYF.

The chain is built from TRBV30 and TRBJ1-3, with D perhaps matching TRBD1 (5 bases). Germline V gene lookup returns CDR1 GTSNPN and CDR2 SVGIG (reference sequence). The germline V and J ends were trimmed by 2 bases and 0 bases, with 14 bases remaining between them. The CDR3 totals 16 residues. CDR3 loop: CAWSRGGTSSGNTIYF. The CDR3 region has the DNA TGTGCCTGGAGTCGGGGCGGCACGAGCTCTGGAAACACCATATATTTT.

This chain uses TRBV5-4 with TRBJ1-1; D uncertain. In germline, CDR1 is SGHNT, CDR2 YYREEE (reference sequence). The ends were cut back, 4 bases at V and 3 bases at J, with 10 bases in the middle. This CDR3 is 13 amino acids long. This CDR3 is CASSPTADTEAFF. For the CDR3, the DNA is TGTGCCAGCAGCCCCACAGCGGACACTGAAGCTTTCTTT. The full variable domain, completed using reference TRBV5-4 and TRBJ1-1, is ETGVTQSPTHLIKTRGQQVTLRCSSQSGHNTVSWYQQALGQGPQFIFQYYREEENGRGNFPPRFSGLQFPNYSSELNVNALELDDSALYLCASSPTADTEAFFGQGTRLTVV.

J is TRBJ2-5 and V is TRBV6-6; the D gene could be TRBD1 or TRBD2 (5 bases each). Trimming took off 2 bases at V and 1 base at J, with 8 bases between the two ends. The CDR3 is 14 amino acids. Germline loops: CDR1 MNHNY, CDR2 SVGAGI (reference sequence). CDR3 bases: TGTGCCAGCAGTTACGGGGACGTCCAAGAGACCCAGTACTTC. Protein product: CASSYGDVQETQYF.

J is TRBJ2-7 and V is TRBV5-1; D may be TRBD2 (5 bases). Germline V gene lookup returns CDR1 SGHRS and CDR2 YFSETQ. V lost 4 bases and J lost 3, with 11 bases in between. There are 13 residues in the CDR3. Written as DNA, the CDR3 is TGCGCCAGCAGCATCGAGGGCAACTACGAGCAGTACTTC. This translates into CASSIEGNYEQYF.

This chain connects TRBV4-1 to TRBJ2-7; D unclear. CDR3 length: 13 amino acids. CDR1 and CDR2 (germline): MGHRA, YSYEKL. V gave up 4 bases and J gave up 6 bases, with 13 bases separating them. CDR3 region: CASSLTTKGEQYF. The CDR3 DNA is TGCGCCAGCAGCCTGACAACTAAGGGCGAGCAGTACTTC.

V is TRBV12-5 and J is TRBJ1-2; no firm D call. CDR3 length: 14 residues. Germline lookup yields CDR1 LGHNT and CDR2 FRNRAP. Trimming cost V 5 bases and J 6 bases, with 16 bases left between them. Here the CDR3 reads CASGLYPESDGYTF. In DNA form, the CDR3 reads TGTGCTAGTGGTCTATACCCCGAGAGTGATGGCTACACCTTC.

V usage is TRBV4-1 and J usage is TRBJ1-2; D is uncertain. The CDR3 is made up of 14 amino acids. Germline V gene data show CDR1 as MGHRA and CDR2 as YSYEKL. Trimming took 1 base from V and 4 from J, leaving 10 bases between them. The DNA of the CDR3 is TGCGCCAGCAGCCAAGGCGGCAGTGTCTATGGCTACACCTTC. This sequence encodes CASSQGGSVYGYTF.

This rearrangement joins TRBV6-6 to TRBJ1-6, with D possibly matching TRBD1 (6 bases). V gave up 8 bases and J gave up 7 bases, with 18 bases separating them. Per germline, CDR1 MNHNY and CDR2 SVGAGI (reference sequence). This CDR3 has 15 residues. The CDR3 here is CASGPLAGENSPLHF. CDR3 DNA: TGTGCCAGCGGCCCCTTGGCAGGGGAGAATTCACCCCTCCACTTT.

The CDR3 protein is CASSFILGKGEKLFF. The CDR3 nucleotides are TGCGCCAGCAGCTTTATTTTGGGAAAGGGGGAAAAACTGTTTTTT. V and J are TRBV5-1 and TRBJ1-4, with D possibly matching TRBD1 (5 bases). This CDR3 comprises 15 residues. V gave up 2 bases and J gave up 8 bases, with 16 bases separating them. The germline gives CDR1 SGHRS, CDR2 YFSETQ.